What follows describes a single T cell receptor (beta chain). Its antigen is still unknown. MiXCR, applied by TCRdb to the RACE reads, yields one record per CDR3 protein. The repertoire has 150,000 to 200,000 distinct CDR3 sequences, about 15% of them found once; the top ten carry approximately 1.5%. This specimen comes from a study of human T cells and chemical hapten exposure. About the research overall: Researchers reported sensitizing a roughly 2 cm by roughly 2 cm upper inner arm skin site with 2% DPC.

Described time point: patch test 1, 2 weeks after DPC sensitization. Documented treatment: therapeutic diphenylcyclopropenone sensitization with weekly scalp DPC. Broader study findings: Among expanded TCRs, significantly more large CDR3 similarity clusters formed than among controls.

Sequencing was performed on whole blood, taken in connection with sensitization to the hapten diphenylcyclopropenone (DPC). This receptor was identified in a woman in her 30s with alopecia areata. Some clones in this sample may be carry-over from other donors' samples.

CDR3 region: CSARGLQGYEQYF. In DNA form, the CDR3 reads TGCAGTGCTAGAGGCTTACAGGGCTACGAGCAGTACTTC. V gene TRBV20-1 combines with J gene TRBJ2-7; a possible D gene is TRBD1 (6 bases). V was clipped by 1 base and J by 3 bases, with 10 bases between them. The germline CDR1 and CDR2 sequences are DFQATT and SNEGSKA (reference sequence). This CDR3 is built from 13 residues.